Reported below is one TCR beta chain. This clone was counted a single time. There is no known antigen for this receptor. No base quality values were provided; no much bigger clone lies one nucleotide off. The sample comes from a study of CD8+ T cells in alopecia areata listed by TCRdb under 2018. Broadly, across the study: Treated patients were enrolled in an open-label pilot trial of oral tofacitinib at 5 to 10 mg twice daily for moderate-to-severe alopecia areata. Tofacitinib was administered for 6 to 18 months, and 6 months of follow-up off drug were then conducted to assess delayed response and recurrence. Disease severity in treated patients was measured with the SALT score, which quantifies the percentage of affected scalp surface area. The RNA source kit depended on sample type: the PAXgene miRNA kit for fixed scalp, the miRNeasy kit for PBMCs, and the RNeasy kit for mouse skin. The study used high-throughput TCRbeta sequencing to examine T cell clonal expansion in alopecia areata, in both the C3H/HeJ mouse model and human patients. TCRbeta CDR3 regions were amplified by immunoSEQ multiplex PCR with 35 Vbeta forward and 13 Jbeta reverse primers. Biopsies were taken from tofacitinib-treated patients at baseline and again at 4 and 24 weeks into treatment, and several of those patients also had a later scalp biopsy. In humans, TCRbeta sequencing was performed on scalp tissue and on sorted CD4+ and CD8+ peripheral blood T cells from healthy controls and from patients with patchy or totalis/universalis alopecia areata. Scalp clonality was compared across normal scalp (n=4), patchy alopecia areata scalp (n=8), and alopecia totalis/universalis scalp (n=8).

Per the publication, the treatment or condition label means: oral pan-JAK inhibitor, 5-10 mg twice daily. Peripheral blood and lesional scalp punch biopsies were obtained from patients with alopecia areata. PBMCs were isolated by density centrifugation and stained for CD3, CD4 and CD8, after which CD4+ and CD8+ T cells were sorted on a FACSAria. What the work shows at the level of the full study, not this receptor alone: Higher clonality and more expanded CD8+ clones were observed in lesional scalp than in normal scalp, particularly in alopecia totalis/universalis, a finding suggestive of antigenic drive. During tofacitinib treatment, many expanded lesional clones remained in scalp and blood, and this persistence may partly explain relapse after treatment is stopped. Scalp TCR repertoire analysis is complicated because resident alphabeta T cells in normal human skin are also sequenced, whereas mouse skin is dominated by gammadelta T cells. The treated cohort was small, with a single nonresponder, so links between baseline CD8+ expansion and response need larger studies. Scalp clonality and the number of expanded CD8+ clones among the top 100 scalp clones were significantly decreased by tofacitinib. Shared TCR sequences between patients were less evident than in mice, which may be partly attributable to HLA diversity in the patient population.

Receptor amplification or capture employed the immunoSEQ multiplex PCR assay. To provide template for TCR sequencing, every sample had RNA extracted and reverse transcribed into cDNA. First-strand cDNA was synthesized using SuperScript III with a 2:1 mix of oligo-dT and random hexamers. A synthetic immune receptor repertoire was used to assess amplification bias, and residual bias was removed computationally. As for the original processing: Raw reads were preprocessed for error removal, and CDR3 was defined according to IMGT conventions as running from the conserved cysteine to phenylalanine. To get clonality, Shannon entropy was normalized by log2 of the number of productive unique TCRs and the result was subtracted from 1. Scalp TCRbeta sequences were cross-referenced with sorted blood CD4 and CD8 repertoires so that the CD4 or CD8 identity of scalp clones could be inferred. TCRdb took this table from immuneACCESS and kept in-frame rearrangements with V and J called. Such tables lack part of the clones; where checked against another copy, unresolved V genes explain under half of the gap, and the rest is unexplained. That table supplies the V and J calls and clone size; D and trimming were determined from the DNA. The sample data list around 86,000 clones, and around three quarters of these were observed just once. Of the sample, 17% falls within the top ten clones.

Sequenced material: CD8+ T cells sorted from blood, taken around week 44, from a patient treated with tofacitinib. This sequence originates from a human donor with alopecia areata.

The DNA reads TGCGCCAGCAGCTTGCCCAAGACAGGGATGGATGGCTACACCTTC. It encodes CASSLPKTGMDGYTF. The sequence joins TRBV5-1 to TRBJ1-2; 7 central nucleotides agree with TRBD1. V and J are trimmed by 1 base and 6 bases, and the gene matches miss 9 bases of the junction. For CDR1 and CDR2, the germline V gene lists SGHRS and YFSETQ. Including the terminal cysteine and phenylalanine, the CDR3 comprises 15 residues. Only CDR3 DNA remains: 45 bases, in frame from the first base. The full variable domain, completed from the reference TRBV5-1 and TRBJ1-2 proteins outside the CDR3, reads KAGVTQTPRYLIKTRGQQVTLSCSPISGHRSVSWYQQTPGQGLQFLFEYFSETQRNKGNFPGRFSGRQFSNSRSEMNVSTLELGDSALYLCASSLPKTGMDGYTFGSGTRLTVV.